This TCR beta chain was observed in a study of blood T cell repertoires in COVID-19. Study at large: PBMCs, B-cell-depleted T cells, or T cells were the source of the cDNA or gDNA that made up the material.

Germline V gene data show CDR1 as MNHEY and CDR2 as SVGAGI. CDR3 length equals 14 residues. V lost 5 bases to trimming and J lost 1 base, with 8 bases between them. As originally analysed: Nucleated cell number was recorded as an estimate derived from reference gene primer amplification. Assay used: immunoSEQ multiplex PCR; TCRdb lists only in-frame clones, some missing. Clone size and V and J calls were adopted from that table, with D and trimming inferred from the DNA. This table holds some 400,000 clones, 90% found once. This sequence was found in a man between 18 and 35 years old with active or convalescent COVID-19. The chain links TRBV6-5 to TRBJ1-4; unclear D gene. Material: peripheral blood. CDR3 loop: CASSRSGTNEKLFF. Here the CDR3 DNA reads TGTGCCAGCAGTCGCTCGGGAACTAATGAAAAACTGTTTTTT.